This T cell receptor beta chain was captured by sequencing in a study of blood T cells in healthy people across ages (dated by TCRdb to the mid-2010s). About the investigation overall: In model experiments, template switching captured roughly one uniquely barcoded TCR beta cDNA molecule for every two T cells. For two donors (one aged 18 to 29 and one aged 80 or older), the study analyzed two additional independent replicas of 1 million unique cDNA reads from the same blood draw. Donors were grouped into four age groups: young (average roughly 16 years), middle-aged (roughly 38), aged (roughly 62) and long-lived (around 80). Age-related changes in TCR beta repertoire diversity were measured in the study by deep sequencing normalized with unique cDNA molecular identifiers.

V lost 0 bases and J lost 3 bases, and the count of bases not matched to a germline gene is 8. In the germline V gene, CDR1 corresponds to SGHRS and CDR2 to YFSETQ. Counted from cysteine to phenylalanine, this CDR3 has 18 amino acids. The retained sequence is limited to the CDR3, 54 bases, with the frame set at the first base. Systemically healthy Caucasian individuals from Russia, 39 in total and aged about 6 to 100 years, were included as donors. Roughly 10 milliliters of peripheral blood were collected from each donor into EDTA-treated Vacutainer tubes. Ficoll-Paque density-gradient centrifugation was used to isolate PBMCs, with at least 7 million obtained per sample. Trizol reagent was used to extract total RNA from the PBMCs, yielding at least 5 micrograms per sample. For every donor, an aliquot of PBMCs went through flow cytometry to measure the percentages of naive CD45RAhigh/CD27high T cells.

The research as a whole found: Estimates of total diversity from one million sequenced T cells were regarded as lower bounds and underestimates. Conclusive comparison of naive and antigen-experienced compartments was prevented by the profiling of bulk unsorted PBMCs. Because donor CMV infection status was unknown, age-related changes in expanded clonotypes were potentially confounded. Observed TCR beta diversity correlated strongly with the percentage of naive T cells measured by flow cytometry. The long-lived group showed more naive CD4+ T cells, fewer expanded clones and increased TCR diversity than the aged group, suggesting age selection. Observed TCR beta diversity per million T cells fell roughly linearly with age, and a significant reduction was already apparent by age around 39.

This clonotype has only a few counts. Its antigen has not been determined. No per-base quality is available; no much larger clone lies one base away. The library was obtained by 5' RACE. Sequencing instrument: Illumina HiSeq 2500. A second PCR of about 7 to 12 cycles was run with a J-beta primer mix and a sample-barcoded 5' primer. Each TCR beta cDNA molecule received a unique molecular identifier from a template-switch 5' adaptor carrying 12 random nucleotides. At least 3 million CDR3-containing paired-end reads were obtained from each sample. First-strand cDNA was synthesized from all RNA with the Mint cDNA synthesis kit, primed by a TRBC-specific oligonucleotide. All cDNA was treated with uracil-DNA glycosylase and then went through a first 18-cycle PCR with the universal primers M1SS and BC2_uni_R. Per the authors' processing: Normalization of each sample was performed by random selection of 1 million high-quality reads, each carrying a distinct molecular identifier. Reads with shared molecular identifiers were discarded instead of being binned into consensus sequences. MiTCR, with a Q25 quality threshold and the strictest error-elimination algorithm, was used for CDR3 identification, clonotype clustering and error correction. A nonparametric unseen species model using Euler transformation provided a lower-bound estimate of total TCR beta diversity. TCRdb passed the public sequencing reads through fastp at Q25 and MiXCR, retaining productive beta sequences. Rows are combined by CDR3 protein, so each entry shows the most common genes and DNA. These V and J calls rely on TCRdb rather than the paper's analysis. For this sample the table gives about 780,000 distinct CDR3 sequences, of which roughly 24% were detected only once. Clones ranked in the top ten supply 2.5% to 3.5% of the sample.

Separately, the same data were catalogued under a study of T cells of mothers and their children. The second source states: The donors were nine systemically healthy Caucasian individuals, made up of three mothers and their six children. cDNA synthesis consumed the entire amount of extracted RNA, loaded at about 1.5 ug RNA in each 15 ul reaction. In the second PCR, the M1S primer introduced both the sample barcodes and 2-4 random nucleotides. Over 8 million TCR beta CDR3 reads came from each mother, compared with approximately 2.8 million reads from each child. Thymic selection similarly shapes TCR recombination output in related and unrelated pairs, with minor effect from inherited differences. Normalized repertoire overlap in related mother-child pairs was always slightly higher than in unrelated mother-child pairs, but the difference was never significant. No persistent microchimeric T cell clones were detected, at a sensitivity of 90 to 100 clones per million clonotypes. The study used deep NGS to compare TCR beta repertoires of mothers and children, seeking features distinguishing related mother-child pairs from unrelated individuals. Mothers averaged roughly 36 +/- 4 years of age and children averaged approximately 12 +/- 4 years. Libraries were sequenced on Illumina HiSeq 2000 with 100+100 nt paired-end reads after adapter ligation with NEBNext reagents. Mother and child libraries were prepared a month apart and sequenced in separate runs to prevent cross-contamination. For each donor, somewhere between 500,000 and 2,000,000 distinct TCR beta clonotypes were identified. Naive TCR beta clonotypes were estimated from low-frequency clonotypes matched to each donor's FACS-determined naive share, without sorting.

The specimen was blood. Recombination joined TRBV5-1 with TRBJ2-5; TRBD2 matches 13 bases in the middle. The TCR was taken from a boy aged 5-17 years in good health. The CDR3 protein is CASSLVFGLAGEKETQYF. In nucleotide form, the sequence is TGCGCCAGCAGCTTGGTTTTCGGACTAGCGGGGGAGAAAGAGACCCAGTACTTC.